A single sample gave rise to the 11 T cell receptor beta chains below, sequenced in a study (dated by TCRdb to between 2014 and 2017). The library was generated by 5' RACE. TCRdb records Illumina MiSeq as the sequencer. TCRdb reworked the public reads: Q25 trimming with fastp, MiXCR clone assembly, productive beta chains retained. Merged by CDR3 protein, the rows form single entries marked with the most common genes and DNA. The sample table shows approximately 8,600 distinct CDR3 sequences, and roughly 15% are seen once. Together, the top ten hold about 3.7% of the sample. Sample: memory CD4+ T cells sorted from blood. Reading the label with the study, this specimen's cell subset or site is: memory CD4+ T cells, CD4+CD45RO+CD25-. These receptors were taken from a female donor with breast cancer.

This clonotype was seen ten or more times. This chain's CDR3 is CASSLATGHTGELFF. DNA for the CDR3: TGCGCCAGCAGCTTGGCGACAGGGCATACCGGGGAGCTGTTTTTT. V and J are TRBV5-1 and TRBJ2-2; 7 positions agree with TRBD1. The germline V gene has CDR1 SGHRS and CDR2 YFSETQ. The CDR3 has 15 amino acids. The V segment lost 0 bases and the J segment 5 bases; nucleotides outside the gene matches: 4.

Only one count was recorded for this clonotype. A junction end diverges from the germline sequence, so it may reflect a read error. This chain uses TRBV10-3 with TRBJ2-3; TRBD2 agrees at 7 bases. Germline V lookup: CDR1 ENHRY, CDR2 SYGVKD. The length of the CDR3 is 13 residues. The CDR3 DNA is TGTGACATCACGGATAGCGGGACAGATACGCAGTATTTT. Protein sequence: CDITDSGTDTQYF.

On this clonotype itself: It may be a read error: a sequence one base away is much more abundant. The chain joins TRBV28 to TRBJ1-1; TRBD1 aligns across 8 bases. The CDR3 extends over 13 amino acids. Germline V gene lookup returns CDR1 MDHEN and CDR2 SYDVKM. V shed 6 bases and J 10 bases; nucleotides not matched to a gene: 10. The CDR3 is CASSRTGPRGAFF. Here the CDR3 DNA reads TGTGCCAGCAGCAGGACAGGGCCGCGTGGAGCTTTCTTT. Supplemented by reference TRBV28 and TRBJ1-1, the full variable domain reads DVKVTQSSRYLVKRTGEKVFLECVQDMDHENMFWYRQDPGLGLRLIYFSYDVKMKEKGDIPEGYSVSREKKERFSLILESASTNQTSMYLCASSRTGPRGAFFGQGTRLTVV.

Of note for this clonotype: A much larger clonotype is one base distant, so this may be a read error. The chain joins TRBV18 to TRBJ2-1; possibly TRBD1 for D (5 bases). Trimming took off 3 bases at V and 6 bases at J, with 15 bases between the two ends. The CDR3 totals 15 residues. Germline V gives CDR1 KGHSH, CDR2 LQKENI. This CDR3 reads CASSPGSGPCNEQFF. CDR3 in DNA: TGTGCCAGCTCACCGGGCTCAGGGCCCTGCAATGAGCAGTTCTTC.

By share, this clonotype ranks as medium-sized. The chain recombines TRBV5-1 with TRBJ1-2; 7 bases align to TRBD1. The germline gives CDR1 SGHRS, CDR2 YFSETQ. The CDR3 sequence is 14 residues long. V trimming: 0 bases; J trimming: 4 bases; junction bases outside the gene matches: 3. The CDR3 DNA reads TGCGCCAGCAGCTTGGAGGGACAGCTCTATGGCTACACCTTC. Amino acid sequence: CASSLEGQLYGYTF.

This clonotype was counted a single time. A single base separates this from a much larger clone, so it may be a read error. The chain employs TRBV20-1 and TRBJ2-7, with TRBD2 matching over 9 bases. This CDR3 is built from 17 residues. V shed 0 bases and J 3 bases; nucleotides not matched to a gene: 12. Germline lookup yields CDR1 DFQATT and CDR2 SNEGSKA (reference sequence). The CDR3 protein is CSARDPVRLADLYEQYF. The CDR3, as DNA: TGCAGTGCTAGAGATCCCGTTAGACTAGCGGACCTCTACGAGCAGTACTTC.

This clonotype ranks as medium-sized. The V and J genes are TRBV9 and TRBJ2-1; tentative D call: TRBD2 (5 bases). This CDR3 region has 15 residues. Germline CDR1 reads SGDLS; CDR2 reads YYNGEE. The ends were cut back, 1 base at V and 3 bases at J, with 11 bases in the middle. In DNA, the CDR3 is TGTGCCAGCAGCGTACGGGGTTTCGTCTACAATGAGCAGTTCTTC. It codes for CASSVRGFVYNEQFF.

With respect to this clonotype: One end of the junction is discordant with germline, which a read error may explain. The chain recombines TRBV12-3 or TRBV12-4 with TRBJ2-2, with D possibly TRBD2 on 5 matching bases. The CDR3 contains 15 residues. The DNA of the CDR3 is TGTGCCAGCAGTTTTCAGCAACCGAACACCGGGGAGCTGTCTTTT. Translation gives CASSFQQPNTGELSF.

This clonotype was picked up many times. This chain connects TRBV6-1 to TRBJ2-7; the D gene is possibly TRBD2 (6 bases). The CDR3 extends over 13 amino acids. CDR1 MNHNS and CDR2 SASEGT come from the germline V gene. V was cut by 10 bases and J by 3 bases, with 16 bases left in between. CDR3 coding DNA: TGTGCCATCGATGTGGAGGGATACTACGAGCAGTACTTC. Its protein is CAIDVEGYYEQYF.

With respect to this clonotype: A much more abundant neighbour one base away suggests this may be a read error. The chain employs TRBV5-1 and TRBJ2-2; TRBD1 matches at 8 bases. CDR3 size: 15 residues. The germline V gene encodes CDR1 SGHRS and CDR2 YFSETQ. The chain's CDR3 is CASSARTGNTGELVF. For the CDR3, the DNA is TGCGCCAGCAGCGCAAGGACAGGGAACACCGGGGAGCTGGTTTTT.

This clonotype was counted between two and nine times. A read error may explain this, as a much larger clone is one base away. The V gene is TRBV20-1, the J gene TRBJ2-5, with 10 bases matching TRBD2. The CDR3 loop spans 14 amino acids. CDR1 is DFQATT and CDR2 is SNEGSKA in the germline V gene (reference sequence). The CDR3 DNA follows: TGCAGGGCTAGCGGGGGCAGCGGACGGGAGACCCAGTACTTC. Protein sequence: CRASGGSGRETQYF.